The rows below give T cell receptor beta chains drawn from one sample of a study of T cell responses to AZD1222 COVID-19 vaccine. Libraries were prepared by immunoSEQ multiplex PCR; TCRdb keeps only in-frame clonotypes and omits some of them. The sample comprises some 64,000 clones, around nine tenths of which are singletons, and roughly 6.3% rests with the top ten. The specimen was peripheral blood, collected 28 days after the second dose of the MenACWY control vaccine. These TCRs come from an adult who received the MenACWY meningococcal vaccine as a control. Each CDR3 is given with its conserved first and last residue. The D gene is left open where the match is weak. Clone size is not always given. Where it is, it says once, few, many or a class for expanded clones.

V gene	clone size	J gene	D gene	CDR3 length	CDR3 DNA	CDR3 protein
TRBV27	.	TRBJ2-1	TRBD2	21	TGTGCCAGCGACCCCGGAGAGGGACTAGCGACCTCCCAGGGCTCCTACAATGAGCAGTTCTTC	CASDPGEGLATSQGSYNEQFF
TRBV29-1	.	TRBJ2-7	TRBD2	12	TGCAGCGTAGCGGGAGGTTACGACGAGCAGTACTTC	CSVAGGYDEQYF
TRBV6-5	few	TRBJ1-5	.	13	TGTGCCAGCAACCACGGGAGCAATCAGCCCCAGCATTTT	CASNHGSNQPQHF
TRBV5-1	.	TRBJ1-6	.	14	TGCGCCAGCAGCTTGGACACCAAGGCATCACCCCTCCACTTT	CASSLDTKASPLHF
TRBV24-1	.	TRBJ2-1	.	15	TGTGCCACCAGTGAACGTCAGGGAAAAGGCAATGAGCAGTTCTTC	CATSERQGKGNEQFF
TRBV28	few	TRBJ1-1	.	11	TGTGCCAGCAGTTCCGGTTACGAAGCTTTCTTT	CASSSGYEAFF
TRBV10-3	.	TRBJ1-5	TRBD1	15	TGTGCCATCAGTGAGTCTAGGACAGGGGATCAGCCCCAGCATTTT	CAISESRTGDQPQHF
TRBV11-2	.	TRBJ2-3	TRBD2	15	TGTGCCAGCAGCATACTAGCGGGAGGCACAGATACGCAGTATTTT	CASSILAGGTDTQYF
TRBV7-8	.	TRBJ2-7	.	15	TGTGCCAGCAGCTCCCACCAGGGCCCGTCCTACGAGCAGTACTTC	CASSSHQGPSYEQYF
TRBV15	.	TRBJ1-1	.	15	TGTGCCACCAGCAGAGATACTATTGGGAACACTGAAGCTTTCTTT	CATSRDTIGNTEAFF
TRBV2	.	TRBJ2-1	.	14	TGTGCCAGCAGGGCACGGGGGGCGATCGATGAGCAGTTCTTC	CASRARGAIDEQFF
TRBV7-9	.	TRBJ2-7	.	12	TGTGCCAGCGATGGGGGCTCCTACGAGCAGTACTTC	CASDGGSYEQYF
TRBV10-2	.	TRBJ1-2	.	13	TGCGCCAGCAGTGGGGGAGAGACCTATGGCTACACCTTC	CASSGGETYGYTF
TRBV19	.	TRBJ2-1	TRBD1	15	TGTGCCAGTAGTCCCCGGGACAGGTCCTCTAATGAGCAGTTCTTC	CASSPRDRSSNEQFF
TRBV19	few	TRBJ1-1	.	16	TGTGCCAGTTACGATCCGGGAGGAGGGAGGTCCACTGAAGCTTTCTTT	CASYDPGGGRSTEAFF
TRBV28	.	TRBJ1-1	TRBD1	19	TGTGCCAGCAGCCCTTCCCGGCTTGGGCAGGGGGGGGTGAACACTGAAGCTTTCTTT	CASSPSRLGQGGVNTEAFF
TRBV11-3	.	TRBJ1-4	.	15	TGTGCCAGCAGCTTAGGGCCGGTGGACGATGAAAAACTGTTTTTT	CASSLGPVDDEKLFF
TRBV10-3	.	TRBJ2-1	.	16	TGTGCCATCAGAGACGTATCGACCAGGGGATACAATGAGCAGTTCTTC	CAIRDVSTRGYNEQFF
TRBV4-3	.	TRBJ1-1	.	16	TGCGCCAGCAGCCAAGATTATCGGCAGGGAAACACTGAAGCTTTCTTT	CASSQDYRQGNTEAFF
TRBV12-3/TRBV12-4	.	TRBJ2-5	.	11	TGTGCCAGCAGTTTCGAAGAGACCCAGTACTTC	CASSFEETQYF
TRBV7-2	.	TRBJ2-1	.	17	TGTGCCAGCAGCCCTCGGGGGCCGGGGAGGTCCTACAATGAGCAGTTCTTC	CASSPRGPGRSYNEQFF
TRBV5-1	.	TRBJ2-5	.	13	TGCGCCAGCAGAAAAGCGGAGAGGGAGACCCAGTACTTC	CASRKAERETQYF
TRBV27	.	TRBJ1-5	.	18	TGTGCCAGCAGTCCACCCCCCGGGACTCCGAATAGCAATCAGCCCCAGCATTTT	CASSPPPGTPNSNQPQHF
TRBV19	.	TRBJ1-1	.	12	TGTGCCAGCAGGGACCCCCCCGCTGAAGCTTTCTTT	CASRDPPAEAFF
TRBV6-5	.	TRBJ2-2	.	13	TGTGCCAGCAGTTACAAGAACACCGGGGAGCTGTTTTTT	CASSYKNTGELFF
TRBV3-1/TRBV3-2	.	TRBJ1-6	.	14	TGTGCCAGCAGCCAATTACAGGAGGGTTCACCCCTCCACTTT	CASSQLQEGSPLHF
TRBV7-9	.	TRBJ1-4	.	14	TGTGCCAGCAGCCCGACAGGATCTAATGAAAAACTGTTTTTT	CASSPTGSNEKLFF
TRBV2	.	TRBJ1-5	.	13	TGTGCCAGCGGGGGGGGAGGCAATCAGCCCCAGCATTTT	CASGGGGNQPQHF
TRBV5-6	.	TRBJ1-3	.	12	TGTGCCAGCAGCCCCTCGGGAAACACCATATATTTT	CASSPSGNTIYF
TRBV12-3/TRBV12-4	.	TRBJ1-1	TRBD1	11	TGTGCCAGCAGTTGGACAGGTGAAGCTTTCTTT	CASSWTGEAFF
TRBV24-1	.	TRBJ2-1	TRBD2	16	TGTGCCACCAGTGATGGACTAGCGGGAGCCCTCAATGAGCAGTTCTTC	CATSDGLAGALNEQFF
TRBV7-9	.	TRBJ2-7	.	15	TGTGCCAGCAGCTCCCTCGGGGGACCACACTACGAGCAGTACTTC	CASSSLGGPHYEQYF
TRBV10-2	.	TRBJ1-3	.	15	TGCGCCAGCAGTGAGTCCACGGGGCACGGAAACACCATATATTTT	CASSESTGHGNTIYF
TRBV7-3	.	TRBJ2-6	.	21	TGTGCCAGCAGTTCCATCCCCCCCTCCTTGCTTCCCAGCTCGGGGGCCAACGTCCTGACTTTC	CASSSIPPSLLPSSGANVLTF
TRBV28	.	TRBJ1-5	.	15	TGTGCCAGCAATGAGGAGGGAGAACGCAATCAGCCCCAGCATTTT	CASNEEGERNQPQHF
TRBV7-9	.	TRBJ1-3	.	16	TGTGCCAGCAGCTCTCTCGGCACGGGGCCCGGAAACACCATATATTTT	CASSSLGTGPGNTIYF
TRBV2	.	TRBJ2-3	.	15	TGTGCCAGCAGGGTGGGACCCCGTAGCACAGATACGCAGTATTTT	CASRVGPRSTDTQYF
TRBV19	.	TRBJ2-3	TRBD1	19	TGTGCCAGTAGTCTGACAGGGACAGGGGGCGCGGGGCCCACAGATACGCAGTATTTT	CASSLTGTGGAGPTDTQYF
TRBV6-4	.	TRBJ1-1	TRBD1	15	TGTGCCAGCAGCGACAGGGGGCCATGGGACACTGAAGCTTTCTTT	CASSDRGPWDTEAFF
TRBV6-5	.	TRBJ2-2	TRBD1	14	TGTGCCAGCATTTGGGACAGGGGCTCCGGGGAGCTGTTTTTT	CASIWDRGSGELFF
TRBV19	few	TRBJ1-5	.	15	TGTGCCAGTAGTGCGTCGGGGAATAGCAATCAGCCCCAGCATTTT	CASSASGNSNQPQHF
TRBV2	.	TRBJ2-1	.	12	TGTGCCAGCAAGTCAGGTGGCAATGAGCAGTTCTTC	CASKSGGNEQFF
TRBV5-6	.	TRBJ2-1	TRBD2	14	TGTGCCAGCAGCATAGGGACTAGCCAATATGAGCAGTTCTTC	CASSIGTSQYEQFF
TRBV14	.	TRBJ1-6	.	18	TGTGCCAGCAGCCAAAAAGTGGGGCCTAGCTCCTATAATTCACCCCTCCACTTT	CASSQKVGPSSYNSPLHF
TRBV28	few	TRBJ1-1	TRBD1	15	TGTGCCAGCAGTCAACCCGGGACAGGGCGGACTGAAGCTTTCTTT	CASSQPGTGRTEAFF
TRBV6-5	.	TRBJ1-1	TRBD1	15	TGTGCCAGCACAGACAGGGGGTCTCTGAACACTGAAGCTTTCTTT	CASTDRGSLNTEAFF
TRBV27	.	TRBJ1-2	.	12	TGTGCCAGCAGTTCCAGGGACTATGGCTACACCTTC	CASSSRDYGYTF
TRBV12-3/TRBV12-4	.	TRBJ1-1	.	12	TGTGCCAGCAGCTCTAACATTGATGAAGCTTTCTTT	CASSSNIDEAFF
TRBV28	.	TRBJ1-2	.	14	TGTGCCAGCAGTTTACCTGACGGGAACTATGGCTACACCTTC	CASSLPDGNYGYTF
TRBV12-3/TRBV12-4	few	TRBJ2-3	.	12	TGTGCCAGCAGTAATACAGGGGATACGCAGTATTTT	CASSNTGDTQYF
TRBV6-5	.	TRBJ1-2	TRBD1	15	TGTGCCAGCAGTTACTCAGGCGGACAGGGTGATGGCTACACCTTC	CASSYSGGQGDGYTF
TRBV7-9	.	TRBJ2-7	.	12	TGTGCCAGCAGCCTTGAGTTCCACGAGCAGTACTTC	CASSLEFHEQYF
TRBV7-2	.	TRBJ2-1	TRBD2	17	TGTGCCAGCAGCCAGCCAGGACTAGCGGGAGTGAGAAATGAGCAGTTCTTC	CASSQPGLAGVRNEQFF
TRBV19	.	TRBJ2-7	TRBD1	14	TGTGCCAGTACCCCAGCGGGACAGGGCGGGGAGCAGTACTTC	CASTPAGQGGEQYF
TRBV5-5	.	TRBJ1-5	TRBD1	16	TGTGCCAGCAGCCCGGACAGGGGTAATAGCAATCAGCCCCAGCATTTT	CASSPDRGNSNQPQHF